The source of this TCR beta chain is a study of metastatic and nonmetastatic thyroid tumors. In the study overall: For malignant and benign thyroid patients, tumor or nodule tissue and blood were the sources whose repertoires were compared. Findings and limits, study-wide: Within blood and tumor, benign nodules reportedly had significantly lower TCR beta diversity than malignant thyroid tumors did.

There are many counts of this clone. Its target is unknown. In the authors' methods: Variation in CDR3 across clinicopathological groups served as the basis for constructing a distant-metastasis classifier in papillary thyroid cancer. MiXCR was used by TCRdb to re-call the PCR reads. TCRdb's processing, not the authors' own work, is the source of the V and J calls. Among more than 20,000 clones listed, roughly 24% were seen once. Not a single patient had been given any form of treatment at any point before undergoing thyroid surgery. Germline V gives CDR1 MNHEY, CDR2 SVGAGI. CDR3 length equals 16 residues. Trimming took 1 base from V and 6 from J; bases not matched to a gene: 9.

The sequence derives from a female donor with papillary thyroid cancer or a benign thyroid nodule (not recorded which). Some clones in this sample may be carry-over from other donors' samples. Sequencing used tumor tissue. The rearrangement joins TRBV6-5 to TRBJ2-5; 9 bases fit TRBD1. For the CDR3, the DNA is TGTGCCAGCAGTTACTGGGGACAGGGTATCCGTCAGACCCAGTACTTC. Protein sequence: CASSYWGQGIRQTQYF.